Presented here are 26 T cell receptor beta chains from one specimen sequenced in a study of identical twins. TCRdb reanalysed the 5' RACE reads using MiXCR and keeps one entry per CDR3 protein. The table lists 250,000 to 350,000 distinct CDR3 sequences, roughly 10% of them singletons. The sample was also reused in another study, on yellow fever vaccine responses in identical twins.

The material sequenced was CD8+ T cells sorted from blood. All receptors come from a woman aged 18-30 years in good health.

This chain uses TRBV28 with TRBJ2-7; TRBD2 matches 8 bases. Per germline, CDR1 MDHEN and CDR2 SYDVKM. V trimming: 5 bases; J trimming: 6 bases; junction bases outside the gene matches: 15. The CDR3 length is 16 residues. CDR3 sequence (DNA): TGTGCCAGCAGTCCCCGGGGGGGGGAGGCATCCATCGAGCAGTACTTC. Encoded protein: CASSPRGGEASIEQYF.

This clonotype was observed a few times. The DNA for the CDR3 is TGTGCCAGCAGCTTGACTAGCGGGGGGGCCTCATCCTACAATGAGCAGTTCTTC. Its translation is CASSLTSGGASSYNEQFF. The J gene is TRBJ2-1, the V gene TRBV5-6, with 13 nucleotides matching TRBD2. The CDR3 totals 18 residues. The junction had 5 bases not matched to a gene; V was cut back by 1 base and J by 1 base. Germline V CDR1 and CDR2: SGHDT, YYEEEE.

At least ten counts were recorded for this clonotype. The V call is TRBV29-1, the J call TRBJ2-2; D is undetermined. CDR3 size: 12 residues. The germline V gene has CDR1 SQVTM and CDR2 ANQGSEA. The germline V and J ends were trimmed by 5 bases and 2 bases, with 6 bases remaining between them. As DNA, the CDR3 is TGCAGCGTTTACCCTAACACCGGGGAGCTGTTTTTT. Its protein is CSVYPNTGELFF.

The chain has TRBV27 and TRBJ2-3; D might be TRBD2 (6 bases). This CDR3 has 15 residues. Germline V gene sequence: CDR1 MNHEY, CDR2 SMNVEV (reference sequence). Trimming took off 4 bases at V and 2 bases at J, with 13 bases between the two ends. The CDR3 spells CASSSGGTLTDTQYF. The CDR3, as DNA: TGTGCCAGCAGTTCGGGCGGGACTCTCACAGATACGCAGTATTTT.

The chain uses TRBV6-1 and TRBJ2-1; 8 positions agree with TRBD2. V dropped 6 bases and J dropped 7; count of bases not matched to a gene: 14. This CDR3 is built from 16 residues. CDR1 and CDR2 (germline): MNHNS, SASEGT. CDR3 DNA sequence: TGTGCCAGCAGCCAACTCGCGGGAGGATATAATAATGAGCAGTTCTTC. This gives the protein CASSQLAGGYNNEQFF.

Many counts were recorded for this clonotype. CDR3 region: CASSGEGSDEQYF. The CDR3 DNA follows: TGTGCCAGCAGTGGGGAGGGATCGGACGAGCAGTACTTC. The chain couples TRBV12-3 or TRBV12-4 to TRBJ2-7, with 7 bases fitting TRBD2. J lost 5 bases, V lost 5 bases, and 6 bases had no gene match. The CDR3 sequence is 13 residues long.

This clonotype was observed at least ten times. This chain joins TRBV4-3 and TRBJ2-7; TRBD2 matches 12 bases. This CDR3 contains 16 residues. Per the germline V gene, CDR1 is LGHNA and CDR2 is YSLEER. The V and J ends lost 0 bases and 4 bases, in that order; junction bases with no gene match: 4. The CDR3 DNA follows: TGCGCCAGCAGCCAAGATCGGACTAGCGGGACTTACGAGCAGTACTTC. Encoded protein: CASSQDRTSGTYEQYF.

This clonotype came up many times. The chain employs TRBV11-1 and TRBJ2-3; D is unclear. Trimming removed 1 base at V and 4 bases at J, with 9 bases between. Germline V lookup: CDR1 SGHAT, CDR2 FQDESV (reference sequence). The CDR3 loop spans 14 amino acids. CDR3 loop: CASSLGPWADTQYF. As DNA, the CDR3 is TGTGCCAGCAGCTTAGGCCCTTGGGCAGATACGCAGTATTTT.

This clonotype was detected a few times. The chain couples TRBV11-2 to TRBJ1-2, with D perhaps matching TRBD1 (5 bases). Germline V gene lookup returns CDR1 SGHAT and CDR2 FQNNGV. V lost 5 bases to trimming and J lost 7 bases, with 23 bases between them. The length of the CDR3 is 16 residues. The CDR3 DNA sequence: TGTGCCAGCAGCCCCTTTTCCCCCCAAATTCAGGGTGGCTACACCTTC. Amino acid sequence: CASSPFSPQIQGGYTF.

A single count supports this clonotype. The gene calls are TRBV12-3 or TRBV12-4 and TRBJ2-4, with D possibly TRBD1 on 5 matching bases. The CDR3 extends over 13 amino acids. Deletions cut 6 bases from V and 9 bases from J, with 15 bases between. The CDR3 protein is CASSRTQGTIQYF. The CDR3 nucleotides read TGTGCCAGCAGCCGGACCCAGGGAACCATTCAGTACTTC.

This clonotype occurred a few times. The V and J genes are TRBV20-1 and TRBJ2-7; D possibly corresponds to TRBD2 (5 bases). Deletions cut 7 bases from V and 3 bases from J, with 13 bases between. CDR3 length: 12 residues. Germline V gene lookup returns CDR1 DFQATT and CDR2 SNEGSKA (reference sequence). The CDR3 DNA reads TGCAGTGGGGGAGCTGGGGACTACGAGCAGTACTTC. This encodes CSGGAGDYEQYF.

The V call is TRBV4-3, the J call TRBJ1-3; TRBD1 might be the D (5 bases). Trimming stripped 1 base from V and 0 bases from J, with 13 bases between. This CDR3 comprises 17 residues. In germline, CDR1 is LGHNA, CDR2 YSLEER. DNA of the CDR3: TGCGCCAGCAGCCAAGCAATGGGACTTGCCTCTGGAAACACCATATATTTT. Protein sequence: CASSQAMGLASGNTIYF.

This clonotype was seen only a few times. This chain links TRBV9 with TRBJ2-2, with 10 bases matching TRBD1. J was trimmed by 6 bases and V by 3 bases; bases with no gene match: 8. The CDR3 is made up of 16 amino acids. Per the germline V gene, CDR1 is SGDLS and CDR2 is YYNGEE. Here the CDR3 reads CASSEVGQGDSGELFF. The CDR3 DNA is TGTGCCAGCAGCGAGGTAGGACAGGGGGACTCCGGGGAGCTGTTTTTT.

This clonotype has just a few counts. V and J are TRBV15 and TRBJ2-7, with 7 positions matching TRBD1. The CDR3 sequence is 15 residues long. Trimming at V came to 3 bases and at J to 0 bases, leaving 5 bases not matched to a gene. CDR1 is LNHNV, CDR2 YYDKDF, per germline (reference sequence). The CDR3 region has the DNA TGTGCCACCAGCAGTGAACAGGGGATCTCCTACGAGCAGTACTTC. Translation gives CATSSEQGISYEQYF.

The chain carries TRBV28 and TRBJ2-2; D is undetermined. The CDR3 spans 14 residues. V lost 6 bases and J lost 3, with 11 bases in between. The V gene's germline CDR1 is MDHEN and CDR2 SYDVKM. Here the CDR3 DNA reads TGTGCCAGCAGAGGACCGGTCCACACCGGGGAGCTGTTTTTT. Residues: CASRGPVHTGELFF.

This clonotype has a handful of counts. This sequence joins TRBV12-3 or TRBV12-4 and TRBJ2-1, with 9 bases aligning to TRBD2. With V trimmed by 5 bases and J by 0 bases, 2 bases remained unmatched. This CDR3 is 15 amino acids long. DNA of the CDR3: TGTGCCAGCAGTAGCGGGGGGCTCTCCTACAATGAGCAGTTCTTC. It specifies CASSSGGLSYNEQFF.

The V call is TRBV7-9, the J call TRBJ2-3, with 13 bases aligning to TRBD2. This CDR3 has 16 amino acids. J was trimmed by 4 bases and V by 4 bases; bases with no gene match: 5. Germline V gives CDR1 SEHNR, CDR2 FQNEAQ (reference sequence). The CDR3 bases are TGTGCCAGCAGCTCACTACTAGCGGGGGGGGCAGATACGCAGTATTTT. The encoded protein is CASSSLLAGGADTQYF. Variable domain in full (rest from reference TRBV7-9 and TRBJ2-3): DTGVSQNPRHKITKRGQNVTFRCDPISEHNRLYWYRQTLGQGPEFLTYFQNEAQLEKSRLLSDRFSAERPKGSFSTLEIQRTEQGDSAMYLCASSSLLAGGADTQYFGPGTRLTVL.

This clonotype was seen ten or more times. This chain links TRBV6-2 or TRBV6-3 with TRBJ2-1; no clear D. Germline CDR1 MNHEY, CDR2 SVGEGT. Trimming pared 3 bases from V and 5 bases from J, leaving 11 bases between. The CDR3 is made up of 14 amino acids. CDR3 nucleotides: TGTGCCAGCAGTTATAGTGGCAGACACAATGAGCAGTTCTTC. Its protein is CASSYSGRHNEQFF.

This clonotype was seen a handful of times. This CDR3 reads CASSAGLHGELFF. CDR3 nucleotide sequence: TGTGCCAGCAGTGCCGGACTGCACGGGGAGCTGTTTTTT. J is TRBJ2-2 and V is TRBV6-2 or TRBV6-3, with D perhaps matching TRBD2 (5 bases). Per the germline V gene, CDR1 is MNHEY and CDR2 is SVGEGT. The CDR3 has 13 residues. Trimming took off 5 bases at V and 7 bases at J, with 11 bases between the two ends.

The genes are TRBV25-1 and TRBJ2-7; a possible D gene is TRBD1 (5 bases). The V end lost 3 bases, the J end lost 2 bases, and 17 bases lay between the germline ends. CDR3 length: 16 residues. In germline, CDR1 is MGHDK, CDR2 SYGVNS. In nucleotides, the CDR3 is TGTGCCAGCAGTGATGCTCCCTCGGACACTCCCTACGAGCAGTACTTC. This encodes CASSDAPSDTPYEQYF.

The genes are TRBV11-2 and TRBJ2-1; D perhaps matches TRBD1 (6 bases). The germline gives CDR1 SGHAT, CDR2 FQNNGV. V was pared by 5 bases and J by 7 bases, with 21 bases between. This CDR3 spans 16 amino acids. CDR3 sequence: CASSALQGLSFNEQFF. DNA for the CDR3: TGTGCCAGCAGCGCACTGCAGGGGCTTAGTTTTAATGAGCAGTTCTTC.

This clonotype was counted many times. The chain is built from TRBV5-8 and TRBJ2-1, with D uncertain. V lost 4 bases and J lost 8, with 7 bases in between. Germline V gene sequence: CDR1 SGHTS, CDR2 YDEGEE. This CDR3 has 11 residues. The CDR3 DNA follows: TGTGCCAGCAGCATTCTCGATGAGCAGTTCTTC. It is translated as CASSILDEQFF.

At least ten counts were recorded for this clonotype. The chain links TRBV5-1 to TRBJ2-2; no clear D gene. V was cut by 9 bases and J by 6 bases, with 9 bases left in between. The CDR3 spans 11 residues. CDR1 and CDR2 (germline): SGHRS, YFSETQ. CDR3 residues: CATPVAGELFF. CDR3 DNA: TGCGCCACCCCAGTGGCCGGGGAGCTGTTTTTT.

V gene TRBV7-9 combines with J gene TRBJ1-1; D gene unclear. This CDR3 comprises 17 residues. The germline V gene has CDR1 SEHNR and CDR2 FQNEAQ (reference sequence). V lost 2 bases and J lost 0, with 16 bases in between. CDR3 in DNA: TGTGCCAGCAGCTTAACCCCACGGCTGCTCATGAACACTGAAGCTTTCTTT. Protein: CASSLTPRLLMNTEAFF.

This clonotype occurred a few times. J is TRBJ2-7 and V is TRBV4-2; 14 nucleotides match TRBD2. With 4 bases clipped from V and 2 bases from J, the junction kept 10 bases outside the gene matches. This CDR3 region has 18 residues. The germline CDR1 and CDR2 sequences are LGHNA and YNFKEQ. The CDR3 here is CASSPGPGLAGDTYEQYF. The DNA for the CDR3 is TGTGCCAGCAGCCCCGGACCGGGACTAGCGGGAGACACCTACGAGCAGTACTTC.

J is TRBJ2-3 and V is TRBV29-1; 12 nucleotides match TRBD1. V shed 7 bases, J shed 4 bases, and the junction held 3 bases outside the gene matches. Germline V gene data show CDR1 as SQVTM and CDR2 as ANQGSEA. The CDR3 extends over 13 amino acids. CDR3 coding DNA: TGCAGCGGGGGGGACAGGGGGCCAGATACGCAGTATTTT. Translated, it gives CSGGDRGPDTQYF.